Detailed here is one TCR beta chain. The use of a sample-barcoded 5' primer and a J-beta primer mix characterized a second PCR of 7 to 11 cycles. In TCRdb, the 5' RACE reads were re-called with MiXCR into one record per CDR3 protein. The table records approximately 800,000 distinct CDR3 sequences, 58% of them present only once. This entry comes from a study of blood T cells in healthy people across ages. Study details: Roughly one uniquely barcoded beta molecule per two T cells was captured.

Sample: blood. This clonotype was obtained from a man under 40 in good health.

CDR3 amino acids: CASRTSFTGANVLTF. The CDR3 bases are TGTGCCAGCCGGACTAGTTTTACTGGGGCCAACGTCCTGACTTTC. The rearrangement joins TRBV6-5 to TRBJ2-6; 7 positions agree with TRBD2. The CDR3 is made up of 15 amino acids. V lost 8 bases to trimming and J lost 2 bases; unmatched junction nucleotides: 6. Germline-derived CDR1 and CDR2 are MNHEY and SVGAGI.